This T cell receptor (beta chain) was captured in a study of regulatory T cells in long-lasting Graves disease. Building of the TCR beta libraries involved iRepertoire HTBI primers and Arm-PCR of CDR3 regions. TCRdb re-derived calls from the multiplex PCR reads in MiXCR, one entry per CDR3 protein. The sample has 350,000 to 500,000 distinct CDR3 sequences; 16% are singletons. Time point given: newly diagnosed GD, antithyroid drugs for less than 3 months. RNA from PBMCs was the source of the TCR library. The sample was also linked to a second study, of T cells in Graves' hyperthyroidism and ophthalmopathy.

The sequencing used peripheral blood mononuclear cells (PBMCs), collected at new diagnosis, from a patient treated with antithyroid drugs. The origin of this receptor is a woman aged 18-29 years with Graves disease.

CDR3 nucleotides: TGTGCCAGCAGCCAAGTTATGGGAATAAAGTACGAGCAGTACTTC. Translation gives CASSQVMGIKYEQYF. The V call is TRBV14, the J call TRBJ2-7; D remains unclear. The CDR3 length is 15 residues. The germline V gene encodes CDR1 SGHDN and CDR2 FVKESK. V was clipped by 1 base and J by 4 bases, with 14 bases between them.